One and the same sample provided the 28 T cell receptor beta chains below, sequenced in a study of beta chain features in type 1 diabetes. What was sequenced were expressed TCRB transcripts, since all of the isolated RNA had been reverse transcribed. Method: immunoSEQ multiplex PCR; TCRdb's copy keeps in-frame clones and lacks some. In the table there are about 130,000 clones, approximately 9.2% of which are singletons. The sample was central memory CD4+ T cells from blood. These receptors were obtained from a man between 18 and 29 years old in good health.

This clone was recorded a few times. The CDR3 spells CASSDARPGVGGYTF. Here the CDR3 DNA reads TGTGCCAGCAGTGACGCCCGGCCGGGGGTGGGTGGCTACACCTTC. This chain uses TRBV2 with TRBJ1-2; D possibly corresponds to TRBD1 (5 bases). Deletions cut 3 bases from V and 7 bases from J, with 18 bases between. Germline CDR1 and CDR2: SNHLY and FYNNEI. CDR3 length: 15 amino acids. Combining the CDR3 with reference TRBV2 and TRBJ1-2 gives the whole variable domain EPEVTQTPSHQVTQMGQEVILRCVPISNHLYFYWYRQILGQKVEFLVSFYNNEISEKSEIFDDQFSVERPDGSNFTLKIRSTKLEDSAMYFCASSDARPGVGGYTFGSGTRLTVV.

The chain has TRBV6-5 and TRBJ1-2; D is unresolved. Germline-derived CDR1 and CDR2 are MNHEY and SVGAGI. Trimming removed 0 bases at V and 4 bases at J, with 9 bases between. CDR3 length equals 14 residues. This CDR3 reads CASSYSIMSYGYTF. The CDR3 nucleotides read TGTGCCAGCAGTTACTCGATTATGAGCTATGGCTACACCTTC.

This sequence joins TRBV5-5 and TRBJ1-2; a possible D gene is TRBD1 (5 bases). The CDR3 extends over 14 amino acids. CDR1 and CDR2 from the germline V gene are SGHKS and YYEKEE (reference sequence). The V end was cut by 4 bases, the J end by 8 bases, with 18 bases between. CDR3 DNA: TGTGCCAGCAGCCCGGACGGCGGGACGGGCGGCTACACCTTC. It is translated as CASSPDGGTGGYTF.

The chain uses TRBV7-9 and TRBJ2-2; 9 positions match TRBD1. The CDR3 spans 15 residues. J gave up 8 bases and V 5 bases, and 9 bases lay outside the gene matches. Germline lookup yields CDR1 SEHNR and CDR2 FQNEAQ (reference sequence). This CDR3 reads CASSPSRDRAGELFF. The DNA for the CDR3 is TGTGCCAGCAGCCCGTCCCGGGACAGGGCTGGGGAGCTGTTTTTT.

The chain carries TRBV5-6 and TRBJ1-6; tentatively, D is TRBD1 (5 bases). Germline lookup yields CDR1 SGHDT and CDR2 YYEEEE. The length of the CDR3 is 15 residues. V was pared by 6 bases and J by 7 bases, with 17 bases between. The chain's CDR3 is CASILGGWENSPLHF. As DNA, the CDR3 is TGTGCCAGCATCCTCGGGGGTTGGGAGAATTCACCCCTCCACTTT.

This chain uses TRBV7-9 with TRBJ1-1; 11 bases line up with TRBD1. This CDR3 comprises 16 residues. Germline CDR1 SEHNR, CDR2 FQNEAQ (reference sequence). Losses at the gene ends were 1 base for V and 5 bases for J; bases not matched to a gene: 6. The CDR3 nucleotides read TGTGCCAGCAGCTTAGGGGACAGGGGGGGATGGACTGAAGCTTTCTTT. Amino acid sequence: CASSLGDRGGWTEAFF.

The sample holds a few counts of this clone. The chain uses TRBV7-2 and TRBJ2-6, with a tentative D call TRBD1 (5 bases). The CDR3 covers 16 residues. In germline, CDR1 is SGHTA, CDR2 FQGNSA. V was shortened by 1 base and J by 3 bases, with 10 bases between the two germline ends. CDR3: CASSLVPGFGANVLTF. CDR3 bases: TGTGCCAGCAGCTTAGTACCAGGGTTTGGGGCCAACGTCCTGACTTTC.

The chain is built from TRBV6-1 and TRBJ2-5, with no clear D. CDR1 and CDR2 (germline): MNHNS, SASEGT. With 8 bases removed from V and 2 bases from J, the gap between germline ends came to 12 bases. The CDR3 contains 13 residues. The DNA of the CDR3 is TGTGCCAGCGTCCGGGTCCGGCAAGAGACCCAGTACTTC. Translated: CASVRVRQETQYF.

This sequence joins TRBV11-2 and TRBJ2-7, with 8 bases identical to TRBD1. The CDR3 runs to 17 residues. With 5 bases clipped from V and 3 bases from J, the junction kept 15 bases outside the gene matches. CDR1 and CDR2 from the germline V gene are SGHAT and FQNNGV. CDR3 DNA sequence: TGTGCCAGCAGCCAAGACAGGGGCGGACTCCCCTTCTACGAGCAGTACTTC. This encodes CASSQDRGGLPFYEQYF.

The chain carries TRBV28 and TRBJ1-2; TRBD1 aligns across 7 bases. CDR3 length: 13 residues. The germline CDR1 and CDR2 sequences are MDHEN and SYDVKM. V lost 4 bases and J lost 10; bases outside the gene matches: 9. DNA of the CDR3: TGTGCCAGCAGTTCGAGGGGGCCCTTTCCCTACACCTTC. Encoded protein: CASSSRGPFPYTF.

This clone was found a few times. The chain links TRBV6-6 to TRBJ2-7, with D perhaps matching TRBD2 (6 bases). This CDR3 contains 14 residues. The germline V gene encodes CDR1 MNHNY and CDR2 SVGAGI (reference sequence). Trimming removed 2 bases at V and 3 bases at J, with 11 bases between. The CDR3 loop is CASSYPGLNYEQYF. In DNA form, the CDR3 reads TGTGCCAGCAGTTACCCGGGACTTAACTACGAGCAGTACTTC.

The CDR3 reads CASSPRGAGANVLTF. The CDR3 bases are TGTGCCAGCAGCCCCCGGGGTGCTGGGGCCAACGTCCTGACTTTC. This chain joins TRBV7-8 and TRBJ2-6; a weak D match, TRBD2 (5 bases). Germline-derived CDR1 and CDR2 are SGHVS and FQNEAQ. The CDR3 is 15 amino acids. The V and J ends lost 5 bases and 2 bases respectively, with 10 bases between them.

The gene calls are TRBV7-9 and TRBJ2-1; 7 bases agree with TRBD1. This CDR3 has 14 amino acids. Looked up from germline, CDR1 is SEHNR and CDR2 is FQNEAQ (reference sequence). The J segment lost 4 bases and the V segment lost 5 bases, leaving 5 bases of the junction unmatched. This chain's CDR3 is CASSTLTGYNEQFF. The CDR3 bases are TGTGCCAGCAGCACCCTGACAGGGTACAATGAGCAGTTCTTC. Using reference TRBV7-9 and TRBJ2-1 for the parts outside the CDR3, the full variable domain is DTGVSQNPRHKITKRGQNVTFRCDPISEHNRLYWYRQTLGQGPEFLTYFQNEAQLEKSRLLSDRFSAERPKGSFSTLEIQRTEQGDSAMYLCASSTLTGYNEQFFGPGTRLTVL.

This clone was seen a few times. The chain has TRBV4-2 and TRBJ2-1, with 9 bases identical to TRBD1. Germline V lookup: CDR1 LGHNA, CDR2 YNFKEQ. The CDR3 runs 15 residues. V lost 2 bases to trimming and J lost 4 bases; unmatched junction nucleotides: 3. The CDR3 sequence: CASSQTGQGYNEQFF. Here the CDR3 DNA reads TGTGCCAGCAGCCAAACGGGACAGGGTTACAATGAGCAGTTCTTC.

This clone was detected a few times. This chain links TRBV2 with TRBJ2-7; 9 positions match TRBD2. With 4 bases clipped from V and 3 bases from J, the junction kept 4 bases outside the gene matches. The germline V gene encodes CDR1 SNHLY and CDR2 FYNNEI. This CDR3 is built from 14 residues. The CDR3 nucleotides read TGTGCCAGCAGTGTTAGCGGGGGTATCTACGAGCAGTACTTC. Its protein product is CASSVSGGIYEQYF. Using reference TRBV2 and TRBJ2-7 for the parts outside the CDR3, the full variable domain is EPEVTQTPSHQVTQMGQEVILRCVPISNHLYFYWYRQILGQKVEFLVSFYNNEISEKSEIFDDQFSVERPDGSNFTLKIRSTKLEDSAMYFCASSVSGGIYEQYFGPGTRLTVT.

The chain joins TRBV10-3 to TRBJ1-1; a weak D match, TRBD1 (5 bases). The V gene's germline CDR1 is ENHRY and CDR2 SYGVKD. The CDR3 is 17 residues long. V was trimmed by 0 bases and J by 5 bases, leaving 19 bases between them. CDR3 nucleotide sequence: TGTGCCATCAGTGAGTCGGCCAGGACATCCACTCTAACTGAAGCTTTCTTT. It encodes CAISESARTSTLTEAFF.

The chain employs TRBV6-1 and TRBJ1-2; D not certain. Trimming took off 5 bases at V and 1 base at J, with 8 bases between the two ends. This CDR3 has 13 residues. The germline CDR1 and CDR2 sequences are MNHNS and SASEGT. The CDR3 loop is CASSSGNNYGYTF. The CDR3 region has the DNA TGTGCCAGCAGTTCGGGGAATAACTATGGCTACACCTTC.

Only a few counts were recorded for this clone. The chain recombines TRBV4-2 with TRBJ2-7; 13 nucleotides agree with TRBD2. CDR1 is LGHNA, CDR2 YNFKEQ, per germline. This CDR3 region has 16 residues. Trimming removed 4 bases from V and 1 base from J; junction bases left unmatched: 4. CDR3 residues: CASSRMTSGGSYEQYF. In DNA form, the CDR3 reads TGTGCCAGCAGCCGCATGACTAGCGGGGGGTCCTACGAGCAGTACTTC.

This clone was observed a few times. V is TRBV7-2 and J is TRBJ2-3; D unresolved. This CDR3 spans 14 amino acids. Trimming removed 1 base from V and 2 bases from J, with 7 bases in between. The germline gives CDR1 SGHTA, CDR2 FQGNSA. Here the CDR3 DNA reads TGTGCCAGCAGCTTAGGACTGCTCACAGATACGCAGTATTTT. Its translation is CASSLGLLTDTQYF.

This clone was counted between two and nine times. CDR3 residues: CASTSGGPKGLFF. CDR3 DNA: TGTGCCAGCACCTCAGGGGGCCCTAAAGGCCTGTTTTTT. J is TRBJ1-4 and V is TRBV28; 8 bases match TRBD1. Germline lookup yields CDR1 MDHEN and CDR2 SYDVKM. The CDR3 is 13 amino acids. The V gene end was trimmed by 7 bases and the J gene end by 14 bases; junction bases not matched to a gene: 12.

This clone was counted between two and nine times. V usage is TRBV30 and J usage is TRBJ2-1, with unresolved D. Trimming took 3 bases from V and 6 from J, leaving 6 bases between them. Germline V lookup: CDR1 GTSNPN, CDR2 SVGIG (reference sequence). This CDR3 has 11 amino acids. The CDR3 bases are TGTGCCTGGAGCGGTTTCAATGAGCAGTTCTTC. Its protein is CAWSGFNEQFF.

A word on this clone: Other DNA sequences of this sample code for an identical CDR3. The chain joins TRBV2 to TRBJ2-7; TRBD1 agrees at 9 bases. V was pared by 6 bases and J by 4 bases, with 1 base of the junction left unmatched. Germline V gene data show CDR1 as SNHLY and CDR2 as FYNNEI. The CDR3 is 12 amino acids. This CDR3 reads CASRDRGYEQYF. The DNA for the CDR3 is TGTGCCAGCAGGGACAGGGGATACGAGCAGTACTTC.

The rearrangement uses TRBV11-2 and TRBJ2-7; 9 bases align to TRBD1. The germline gives CDR1 SGHAT, CDR2 FQNNGV. Trimming removed 1 base from V and 3 bases from J; junction bases left unmatched: 7. The CDR3 is 16 residues long. The CDR3: CASSLGRGTGYYEQYF. The CDR3 nucleotides read TGTGCCAGCAGCTTAGGACGTGGGACAGGGTACTACGAGCAGTACTTC.

The chain uses TRBV19 and TRBJ2-6; 9 bases match TRBD1. J lost 2 bases, V lost 8 bases, and 4 bases had no gene match. Germline CDR1 is LNHDA and CDR2 is SQIVND (reference sequence). The CDR3 runs 15 residues. CDR3 region: CASQTGGAGANVLTF. In DNA, the CDR3 is TGTGCCAGTCAAACAGGGGGCGCTGGGGCCAACGTCCTGACTTTC.

A few counts support this clone. The V and J genes are TRBV19 and TRBJ2-7; 10 positions match TRBD1. The length of the CDR3 is 14 residues. CDR1 is LNHDA, CDR2 SQIVND, per germline (reference sequence). After removal of 7 bases from V and 5 bases from J, the junction contained 8 bases not matched to a gene. CDR3 DNA sequence: TGTGCCAGTATGGGGCGGGACAGGGGACACGAGCAGTACTTC. This gives the protein CASMGRDRGHEQYF.

The chain has TRBV5-6 and TRBJ1-2, with D perhaps matching TRBD1 (6 bases). This CDR3 is built from 13 residues. Germline loops: CDR1 SGHDT, CDR2 YYEEEE. The ends were cut back, 3 bases at V and 2 bases at J, with 8 bases in the middle. The chain's CDR3 is CASSSGQNYGYTF. The CDR3 coding sequence is TGTGCCAGCAGCTCAGGACAGAACTATGGCTACACCTTC.

This clone was recorded at least ten times. The chain joins TRBV29-1 to TRBJ2-5; tentatively, D is TRBD1 (6 bases). This CDR3 is built from 12 residues. From germline, CDR1 is SQVTM and CDR2 ANQGSEA. The V and J ends lost 6 bases and 5 bases respectively, with 13 bases between them. CDR3 region: CSVTGPGETQYF. CDR3 nucleotides: TGCAGCGTGACAGGTCCGGGGGAGACCCAGTACTTC.

DNA of the CDR3: TGTGCCTGGAGTGGACAGAAGAACACTGAAGCTTTCTTT. Protein: CAWSGQKNTEAFF. V and J are TRBV30 and TRBJ1-1; TRBD1 is a possible D gene (5 bases). The CDR3 is made up of 13 amino acids. With 1 base removed from V and 1 base from J, the gap between germline ends came to 7 bases. CDR1 and CDR2 from the germline V gene are GTSNPN and SVGIG (reference sequence).